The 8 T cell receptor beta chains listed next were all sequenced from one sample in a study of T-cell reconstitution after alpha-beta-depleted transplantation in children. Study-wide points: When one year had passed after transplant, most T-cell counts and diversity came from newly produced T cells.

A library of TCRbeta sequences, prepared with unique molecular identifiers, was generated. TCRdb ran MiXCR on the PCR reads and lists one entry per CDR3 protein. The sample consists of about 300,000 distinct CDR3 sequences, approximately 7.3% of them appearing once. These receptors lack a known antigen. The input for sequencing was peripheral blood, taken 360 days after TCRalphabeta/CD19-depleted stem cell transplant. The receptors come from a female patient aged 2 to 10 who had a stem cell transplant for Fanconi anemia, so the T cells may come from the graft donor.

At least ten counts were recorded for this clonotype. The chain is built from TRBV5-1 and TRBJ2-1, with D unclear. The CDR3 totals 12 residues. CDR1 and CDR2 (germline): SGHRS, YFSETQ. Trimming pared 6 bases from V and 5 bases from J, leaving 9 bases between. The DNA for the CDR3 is TGCGCCAGCATGGGCTTAAACAATGAGCAGTTCTTC. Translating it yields CASMGLNNEQFF.

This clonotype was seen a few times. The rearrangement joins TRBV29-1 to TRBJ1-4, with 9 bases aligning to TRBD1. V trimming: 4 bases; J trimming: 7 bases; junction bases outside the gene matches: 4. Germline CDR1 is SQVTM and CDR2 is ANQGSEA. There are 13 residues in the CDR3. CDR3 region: CSVATGGGEKLFF. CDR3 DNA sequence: TGCAGCGTTGCCACAGGGGGCGGTGAAAAACTGTTTTTT.

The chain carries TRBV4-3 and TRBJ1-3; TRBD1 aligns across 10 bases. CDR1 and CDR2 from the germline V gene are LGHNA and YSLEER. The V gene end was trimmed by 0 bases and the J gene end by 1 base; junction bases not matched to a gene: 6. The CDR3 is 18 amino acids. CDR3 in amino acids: CASSQDRGQGVSGNTIYF. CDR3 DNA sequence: TGCGCCAGCAGCCAAGATCGAGGACAGGGGGTGTCTGGAAACACCATATATTTT.

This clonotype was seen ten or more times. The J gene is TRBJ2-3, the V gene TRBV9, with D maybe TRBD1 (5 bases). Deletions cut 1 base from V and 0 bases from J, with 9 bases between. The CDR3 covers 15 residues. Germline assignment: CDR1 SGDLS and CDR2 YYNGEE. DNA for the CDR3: TGTGCCAGCAGCGTATCCCAGGGTAGCACAGATACGCAGTATTTT. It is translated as CASSVSQGSTDTQYF.

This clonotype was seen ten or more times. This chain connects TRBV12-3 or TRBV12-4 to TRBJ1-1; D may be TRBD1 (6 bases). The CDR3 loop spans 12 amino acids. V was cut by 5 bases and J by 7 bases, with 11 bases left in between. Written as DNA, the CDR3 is TGTGCCAGCAGTGTAACAGGGATTGAAGCTTTCTTT. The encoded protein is CASSVTGIEAFF.

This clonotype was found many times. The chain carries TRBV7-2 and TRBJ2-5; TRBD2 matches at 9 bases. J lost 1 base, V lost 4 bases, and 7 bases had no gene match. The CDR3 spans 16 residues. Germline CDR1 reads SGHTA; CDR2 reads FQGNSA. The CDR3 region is CASSWPQTSGQETQYF. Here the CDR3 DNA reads TGTGCCAGCAGCTGGCCTCAGACTAGCGGCCAAGAGACCCAGTACTTC.

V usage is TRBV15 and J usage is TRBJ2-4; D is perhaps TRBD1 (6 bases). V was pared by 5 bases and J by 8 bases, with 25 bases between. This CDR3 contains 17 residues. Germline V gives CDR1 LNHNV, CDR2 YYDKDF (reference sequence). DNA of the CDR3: TGTGCCACCAGCCCAAATGGGGGCAGCCAATCTGGGGACATTCAGTACTTC. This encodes CATSPNGGSQSGDIQYF.

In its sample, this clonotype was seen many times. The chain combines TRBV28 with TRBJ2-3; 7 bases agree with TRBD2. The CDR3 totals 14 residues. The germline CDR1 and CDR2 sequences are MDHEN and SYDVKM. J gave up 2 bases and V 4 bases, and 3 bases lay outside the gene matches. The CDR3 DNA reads TGTGCCAGCAGTTGGGGGACTATCACAGATACGCAGTATTTT. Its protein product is CASSWGTITDTQYF.